This record concerns one T cell receptor beta chain sequence. Antigen specificity is unknown. Germline assignment: CDR1 MNHEY and CDR2 SVGEGT. This CDR3 comprises 16 residues. Trimming shortened V by 2 bases and J by 5 bases, and 16 bases separated the two germline ends. MiXCR, run by TCRdb on the reads, gives a single entry per CDR3 protein. The data show about 500,000 distinct CDR3 sequences, roughly 34% seen once. This sample was taken from a study of T cell repertoires in cytomegalovirus infection. Study details: Shared public TCR beta signatures pointed to both CMV infection and a matching HLA type. Study observations and caveats: CMV-specific HLA-C-restricted TCR beta clonotypes dominated the ex vivo response.

The origin of this receptor is a human donor in good health (CMV status not recorded). Some clones in this sample may be carry-over from other donors' samples. Here the sequenced sample was cultured PBMCs, taken from culture after CMV antigen stimulation. The chain carries TRBV6-2 or TRBV6-3 and TRBJ2-1, with a tentative D call TRBD2 (6 bases). CDR3 in amino acids: CASSYAIGGVNNEQFF. In DNA, the CDR3 is TGTGCCAGCAGTTACGCGATCGGGGGAGTGAACAATGAGCAGTTCTTC.